The 14 T cell receptor beta chains presented below share a single source sample, sequenced in a study of CXCR3-negative and CXCR3-positive naive CD8 T cells. The method, 5' RACE with UMI labels, was used to prepare the TRB cDNA libraries. TCRdb processed the 5' RACE reads again and assigns one entry to each CDR3 protein, with no DNA. Recorded for this sample: fewer than 140,000 distinct CDR3 sequences. Study-wide points: TRB CDR3s of CXCR3-positive naive cells were more hydrophobic than those of CXCR3-negative naive cells.

Antigens of these TCRs are unknown. The material sequenced was naive CXCR3+ CD8+ T cells from blood. Indicated subset: CD45RO-CCR7+CD27+CD95- naive CD8+ T cells expressing CXCR3 (TNR3+). These receptors were collected from a human donor in good health. Some clones in this sample may be carry-over from other donors' samples.

The gene calls are TRBV30 and TRBJ2-1. This CDR3 has 13 amino acids. Germline V gene lookup returns CDR1 GTSNPN and CDR2 SVGIG (reference sequence). This chain's CDR3 is CAWSLQVYNEQFF.

This chain connects TRBV19 to TRBJ1-1. Germline V lookup: CDR1 LNHDA, CDR2 SQIVND (reference sequence). This CDR3 is built from 11 residues. The CDR3 sequence is CASSMQREAFF.

The J gene is TRBJ2-3, the V gene TRBV29-1; TCRdb returns TRBD2, unconfirmable since there is no DNA. Per the germline V gene, CDR1 is SQVTM and CDR2 is ANQGSEA. The length of the CDR3 is 16 residues. CDR3: CSGVGAGGLRTDTQYF.

The chain couples TRBV25-1 to TRBJ2-7; the D call from TCRdb, TRBD1, cannot be confirmed without DNA. The CDR3 sequence is 15 residues long. The germline V gene encodes CDR1 MGHDK and CDR2 SYGVNS. The CDR3: CASSDIGLRGYEQYF.

The J gene is TRBJ1-2, the V gene TRBV21-1. TRBV21-1 is designated a pseudogene. The CDR3 runs 15 residues. The CDR3 loop is CASSQRHRLPHGYTF.

V and J are TRBV7-9 and TRBJ2-1. CDR1 and CDR2 from the germline V gene are SEHNR and FQNEAQ (reference sequence). CDR3 length equals 15 residues. CDR3 in amino acids: CASSSVLDRSNEQFF.

This sequence joins TRBV4-1 and TRBJ2-2; TCRdb returns TRBD2, unconfirmable since there is no DNA. The CDR3 loop spans 18 amino acids. CDR1 is MGHRA, CDR2 YSYEKL, per germline. The CDR3 loop is CASSQAVLAGVGTGELFF.

The rearrangement uses TRBV21-1 and TRBJ1-6; TCRdb outputs TRBD1, but without DNA this stays unchecked. TRBV21-1 is a pseudogene. This CDR3 spans 16 amino acids. The CDR3 is CASAKNPDSRRTPLHF.

This chain uses TRBV9 with TRBJ1-5. The CDR3 has 14 amino acids. CDR1 and CDR2 from the germline V gene are SGDLS and YYNGEE. CDR3 amino acids: CASSPGLINQPQHF.

The chain has TRBV6-1 and TRBJ2-3. Germline CDR1 MNHNS, CDR2 SASEGT. The CDR3 has 15 amino acids. CDR3: CASSELRGFTDTQYF.

The rearrangement joins TRBV6-4 to TRBJ2-1. Germline V lookup: CDR1 MRHNA, CDR2 SNTAGT. The CDR3 has 13 residues. The CDR3 spells CASSTGTSNEQFF.

The V and J genes are TRBV7-9 and TRBJ1-1. Germline V gene lookup returns CDR1 SEHNR and CDR2 FQNEAQ (reference sequence). The CDR3 loop spans 11 amino acids. CDR3 sequence reads: CASSFPTEAFF.

J is TRBJ1-2 and V is TRBV20-1. This CDR3 spans 15 amino acids. Germline-derived CDR1 and CDR2 are DFQATT and SNEGSKA (reference sequence). The CDR3: CSARGIRFSGSGYTF.

The chain joins TRBV7-9 to TRBJ1-2; TCRdb's D call of TRBD1 is untestable without DNA. The germline V gene has CDR1 SEHNR and CDR2 FQNEAQ (reference sequence). This CDR3 region has 15 residues. CDR3 residues: CASRHPGSQEDGYTF.